Detailed here is one T cell receptor (beta chain). In the authors' workflow: The assay estimated nucleated cells by amplifying reference gene primers. Clones were read by immunoSEQ multiplex PCR, and TCRdb kept only the in-frame ones, dropping some. V and J calls and clone size are copied from that table; D and trimming were computed from the DNA. The data show more than 250,000 clones, with 80% to 90% seen just once and about 9.4% held by the top ten. The data were obtained in a study of blood T cell repertoires in COVID-19. As for the study in general: In each case, the material was cDNA or gDNA derived from T cells, B-cell-depleted T cells, or PBMCs.

Study members were between about 18 and 95 years old and lived in 20 to 25 US regions. Cohorts were based on clinical histories the participants reported. The germline V gene encodes CDR1 LNHDA and CDR2 SQIVND (reference sequence). The CDR3 is made up of 16 amino acids. V shed 1 base, J shed 1 base, and the junction held 2 bases outside the gene matches. The sequenced sample consisted of PBMCs or T cells enriched from blood (not recorded which). V gene TRBV19 combines with J gene TRBJ2-3, with 10 nucleotides matching TRBD2. This sequence was found in a woman aged 18-29 years who had recovered from COVID-19. CDR3: CASSIGLAGGTDTQYF. CDR3 DNA sequence: TGTGCCAGTAGTATAGGCCTAGCGGGGGGCACAGATACGCAGTATTTT.